Shown below are 7 T cell receptor beta chains from a single sample sequenced in a study of neurological immune-mediated disorders. Using its own MiXCR run on the 5' RACE reads, TCRdb lists one record per CDR3 protein. The sample holds around 46,000 distinct CDR3 sequences, around 4% seen once. The material sequenced was PBMCs. The receptors were sampled from a woman aged 55-69 years with multiple sclerosis.

The chain uses TRBV5-1 and TRBJ2-7; 8 nucleotides agree with TRBD1. This CDR3 region has 14 residues. J lost 3 bases, V lost 0 bases, and 2 bases had no gene match. In germline, CDR1 is SGHRS, CDR2 YFSETQ. The CDR3 coding sequence is TGCGCCAGCAGCTTGGGGACAGGGTACTACGAGCAGTACGTC. This encodes CASSLGTGYYEQYV.

This chain connects TRBV7-9 to TRBJ1-1; 8 bases are shared with TRBD1. Germline-derived CDR1 and CDR2 are SEHNR and FQNEAQ (reference sequence). V was clipped by 5 bases and J by 2 bases; unmatched bases: 7. The CDR3 is 15 amino acids. CDR3 bases: TGTGCCAGCAGCGGACCGGGACAGGTCAACACTGAAGCTTTCTTT. The encoded protein is CASSGPGQVNTEAFF.

This clonotype was counted many times. The chain joins TRBV3-1 to TRBJ2-7; D perhaps matches TRBD2 (6 bases). V lost 3 bases, J lost 2 bases, and 14 bases lay in between. The germline CDR1 and CDR2 sequences are LGHDT and YNNKEL (reference sequence). The CDR3 spans 15 residues. DNA for the CDR3: TGTGCCAGCAGCCAGGGTCCGGGACTGACCTACGAGCAGTACTTC. It translates to CASSQGPGLTYEQYF.

A note on this clonotype: A much larger clone lies one base from this, so it may be a read error. The rearrangement joins TRBV12-3 or TRBV12-4 to TRBJ1-6, with a possible D match to TRBD1 (6 bases). This CDR3 contains 15 residues. The CDR3, as DNA: TGTGCCAGCAGTTTGGGCACAGGGAGCAGTTCACCCCTCAACTTT. This codes for CASSLGTGSSSPLNF.

This clonotype appeared a few times. V gene TRBV5-1 combines with J gene TRBJ1-5; TRBD1 is a possible D gene (5 bases). Germline V gene lookup returns CDR1 SGHRS and CDR2 YFSETQ. Deletions cut 0 bases from V and 4 bases from J, with 11 bases between. The CDR3 is 15 residues long. DNA for the CDR3: TGCGCCAGCAGCTTGGATAGTGGGGGTAATCAGCCCCAGCATTTT. It is translated as CASSLDSGGNQPQHF.

This clonotype has a count of ten or more. The chain combines TRBV18 with TRBJ1-2; D is unclear. This CDR3 is built from 13 residues. CDR1 KGHSH and CDR2 LQKENI come from the germline V gene. Trimming stripped 3 bases from V and 3 bases from J, with 8 bases between. CDR3 nucleotide sequence: TGTGCCAGCTCACCGGCCGAGGACTATGGCTACACCTTC. Its protein is CASSPAEDYGYTF.

This clonotype was seen many times. The chain uses TRBV10-3 and TRBJ2-3; TRBD2 matches at 9 bases. The CDR3 loop spans 15 amino acids. Per germline, CDR1 ENHRY and CDR2 SYGVKD. Trimming cost V 4 bases and J 3 bases; bases outside gene matches: 5. The CDR3 DNA follows: TGTGCCATCAGTGGGACTAGCGAGGGTACAGATACGCAGTATTTT. This gives the protein CAISGTSEGTDTQYF.